Listed below are T cell receptor beta chains from one sample, sequenced in a study of identical twins. TCRdb re-called the 5' RACE reads with MiXCR, one entry per CDR3 protein. The sample consists of some 760,000 distinct CDR3 sequences, about 20% of them appearing once. Another study also made use of these data, one on T cells expressing NK-cell markers.

The sample comprised PBMCs. The receptors shown here come from a woman younger than 30 in good health. The CDR3 runs from the conserved cysteine through the conserved F or W. The order of the fields is CDR3 DNA, CDR3 protein, J gene, clone size, V gene, D gene. D genes are given only for firm matches. Only part of the rows carry a size: once, few, many, or a class if the clone is expanded.

DNA: TGCGCCAGCAGCTTGTCAACAGCGTACAATGAGCAGTTCTTC; CDR3: CASSLSTAYNEQFF; J: TRBJ2-1; size: few; V: TRBV5-1; D: -
DNA: TGTGCCAGCACCCCACGAGCGGGATGGCCCCAGCATTTT; CDR3: CASTPRAGWPQHF; J: TRBJ1-5; size: -; V: TRBV6-1; D: -
DNA: TGCAGTGCTAGAGATCCGGGAGGGGGCGGCTACGAGCAGTACTTC; CDR3: CSARDPGGGGYEQYF; J: TRBJ2-7; size: -; V: TRBV20-1; D: -
DNA: TGTGCCAGCAGCCTCGGACTAGCGAGCGCCGGCGAGCAGTACTTC; CDR3: CASSLGLASAGEQYF; J: TRBJ2-7; size: -; V: TRBV6-2/TRBV6-3; D: TRBD2
DNA: TGTGCCAGCAGTGAAATAGGGGGAGGTACTGAAGCTTTCTTT; CDR3: CASSEIGGGTEAFF; J: TRBJ1-1; size: few; V: TRBV6-1; D: -
DNA: TGCGCCAGCAGTGATGGTCAGGACCCCCCTACCCAGTACTTC; CDR3: CASSDGQDPPTQYF; J: TRBJ2-7; size: -; V: TRBV10-1; D: -
DNA: TGTGCCAGGGGCTTGGGGGACACCGGGGAGCTGTTTTTT; CDR3: CARGLGDTGELFF; J: TRBJ2-2; size: -; V: TRBV5-5; D: -
DNA: TGTGCCAGCAGTTTAAGGCCTAGCGGGAACGAGCAGTACTTC; CDR3: CASSLRPSGNEQYF; J: TRBJ2-7; size: few; V: TRBV7-6; D: TRBD2
DNA: TGTGCCAGCAAGGAGAGGAGCGGGATTGGGGCGGGTGAGCAGTTCTTC; CDR3: CASKERSGIGAGEQFF; J: TRBJ2-1; size: few; V: TRBV27; D: TRBD2
DNA: TGCAGCGTTGGCAGGGGGGTATACGAGCAGTACTTC; CDR3: CSVGRGVYEQYF; J: TRBJ2-7; size: few; V: TRBV29-1; D: -